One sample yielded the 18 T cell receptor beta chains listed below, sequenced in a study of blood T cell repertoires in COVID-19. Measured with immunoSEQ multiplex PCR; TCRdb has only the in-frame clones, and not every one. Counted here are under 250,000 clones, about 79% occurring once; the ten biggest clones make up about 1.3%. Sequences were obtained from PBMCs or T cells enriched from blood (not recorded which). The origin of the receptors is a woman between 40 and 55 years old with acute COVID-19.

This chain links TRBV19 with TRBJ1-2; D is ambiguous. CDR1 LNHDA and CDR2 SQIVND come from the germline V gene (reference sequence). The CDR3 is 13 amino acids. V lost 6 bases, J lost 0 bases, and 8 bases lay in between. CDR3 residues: CASRSLSNYGYTF. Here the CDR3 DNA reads TGTGCCAGTAGGAGTCTTTCTAACTATGGCTACACCTTC.

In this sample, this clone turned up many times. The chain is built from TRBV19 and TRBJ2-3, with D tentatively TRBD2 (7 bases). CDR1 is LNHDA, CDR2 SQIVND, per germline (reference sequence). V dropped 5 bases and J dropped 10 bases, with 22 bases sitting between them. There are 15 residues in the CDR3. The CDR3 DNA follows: TGTGCCAGTAGTCCTCCGGGACATTGGGGAGGGGCGCAGTATTTT. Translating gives CASSPPGHWGGAQYF.

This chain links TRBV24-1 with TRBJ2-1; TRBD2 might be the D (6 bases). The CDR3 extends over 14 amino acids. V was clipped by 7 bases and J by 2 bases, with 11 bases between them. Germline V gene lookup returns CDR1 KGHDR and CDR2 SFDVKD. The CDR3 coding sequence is TGTGCCACCAGCCCGGCGGGGACCTACAATGAGCAGTTCTTC. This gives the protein CATSPAGTYNEQFF.

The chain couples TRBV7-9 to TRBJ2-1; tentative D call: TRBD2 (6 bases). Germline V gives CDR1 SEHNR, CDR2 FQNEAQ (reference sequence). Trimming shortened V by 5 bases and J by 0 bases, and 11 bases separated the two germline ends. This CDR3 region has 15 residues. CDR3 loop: CASSRAGSSYNEQFF. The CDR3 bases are TGTGCCAGCAGCCGTGCGGGGAGCTCCTACAATGAGCAGTTCTTC.

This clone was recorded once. Here the CDR3 DNA reads TGTGCCAGCAGCTCCCGATTTGTGCGGGAGGGAGAGACCCAGTACTTC. Its protein is CASSSRFVREGETQYF. The chain combines TRBV5-8 with TRBJ2-5; 9 bases align to TRBD2. In germline, CDR1 is SGHTS, CDR2 YDEGEE. The ends lost 3 bases at V and 4 bases at J; junction bases unmatched: 10. CDR3 length: 16 amino acids. Drawing the rest from reference TRBV5-8 and TRBJ2-5, the complete variable domain is EAGVTQSPTHLIKTRGQQATLRCSPISGHTSVYWYQQALGLGLQFLLWYDEGEERNRGNFPPRFSGRQFPNYSSELNVNALELEDSALYLCASSSRFVREGETQYFGPGTRLLVL.

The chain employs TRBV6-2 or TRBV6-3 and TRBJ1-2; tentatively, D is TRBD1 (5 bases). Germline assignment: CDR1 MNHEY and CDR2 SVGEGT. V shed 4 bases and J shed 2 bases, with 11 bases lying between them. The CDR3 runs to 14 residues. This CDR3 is CASSSTTENYGYTF. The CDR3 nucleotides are TGTGCCAGCAGTTCGACGACAGAGAACTATGGCTACACCTTC.

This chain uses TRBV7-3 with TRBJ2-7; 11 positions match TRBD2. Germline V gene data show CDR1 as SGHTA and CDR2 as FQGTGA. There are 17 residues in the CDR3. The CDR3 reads CVLLVQHPTSGKYEQYF. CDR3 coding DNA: TGTGTGTTATTGGTGCAGCACCCGACTAGCGGGAAATACGAGCAGTACTTC.

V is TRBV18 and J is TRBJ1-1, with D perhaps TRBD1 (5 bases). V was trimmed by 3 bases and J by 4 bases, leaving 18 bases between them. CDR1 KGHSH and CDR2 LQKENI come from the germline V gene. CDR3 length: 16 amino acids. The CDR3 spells CASSPARNRIGTEAFF. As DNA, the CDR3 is TGTGCCAGCTCACCTGCCCGGAACAGGATCGGCACTGAAGCTTTCTTT.

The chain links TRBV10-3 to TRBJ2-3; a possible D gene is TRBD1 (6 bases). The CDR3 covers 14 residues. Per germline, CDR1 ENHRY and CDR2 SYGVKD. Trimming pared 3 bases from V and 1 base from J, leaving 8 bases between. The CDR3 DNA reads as TGTGCCATCAGTGAACAGGGAGGCACAGATACGCAGTATTTT. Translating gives CAISEQGGTDTQYF.

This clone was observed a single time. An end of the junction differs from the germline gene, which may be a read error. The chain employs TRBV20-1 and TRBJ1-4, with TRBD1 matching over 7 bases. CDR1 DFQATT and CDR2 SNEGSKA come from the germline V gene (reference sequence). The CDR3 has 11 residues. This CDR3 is CSARDLGGEKF. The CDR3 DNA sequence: TGCAGTGCTAGAGATTTAGGGGGCGAAAAATTT.

CDR3 sequence reads: CASSLDRGRGVAIYF. CDR3 bases: TGTGCCAGCAGCTTGGACAGGGGGCGAGGGGTGGCCATATATTTT. The V gene is TRBV7-2, the J gene TRBJ1-3; TRBD1 agrees at 11 bases. V lost 3 bases to trimming and J lost 11 bases; unmatched junction nucleotides: 9. This CDR3 has 15 residues. CDR1 is SGHTA, CDR2 FQGNSA, per germline.

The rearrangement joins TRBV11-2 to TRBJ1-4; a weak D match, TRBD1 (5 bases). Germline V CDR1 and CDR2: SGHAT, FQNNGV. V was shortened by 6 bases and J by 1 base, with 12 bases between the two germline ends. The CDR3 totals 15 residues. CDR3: CASSRGGVTNEKLFF. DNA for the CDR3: TGTGCCAGCAGTAGGGGAGGTGTAACTAATGAAAAACTGTTTTTT.

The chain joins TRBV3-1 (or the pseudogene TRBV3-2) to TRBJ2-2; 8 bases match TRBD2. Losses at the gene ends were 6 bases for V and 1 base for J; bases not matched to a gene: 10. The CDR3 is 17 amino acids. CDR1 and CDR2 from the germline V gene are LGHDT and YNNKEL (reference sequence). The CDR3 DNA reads TGTGCCAGCAGAACCCCGTCTAGCGGGCGGAACACCGGGGAGCTGTTTTTT. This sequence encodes CASRTPSSGRNTGELFF.

CDR3 sequence reads: CALGQGAYDEAFF. The CDR3, as DNA: TGTGCCTTAGGACAGGGGGCCTATGATGAAGCTTTCTTT. The chain employs TRBV30 and TRBJ1-1; 11 nucleotides line up with TRBD1. Trimming took 7 bases from V and 7 from J; bases not matched to a gene: 8. The germline gives CDR1 GTSNPN, CDR2 SVGIG (reference sequence). CDR3 length: 13 residues.

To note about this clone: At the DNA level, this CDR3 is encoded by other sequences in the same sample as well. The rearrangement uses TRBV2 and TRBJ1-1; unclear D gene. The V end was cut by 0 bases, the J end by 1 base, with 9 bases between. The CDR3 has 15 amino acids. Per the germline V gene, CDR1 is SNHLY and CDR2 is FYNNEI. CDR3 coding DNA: TGTGCCAGCAGTGAAGCGCGAACGCAGAACACTGAAGCTTTCTTT. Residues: CASSEARTQNTEAFF. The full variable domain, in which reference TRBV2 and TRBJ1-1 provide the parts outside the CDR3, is EPEVTQTPSHQVTQMGQEVILRCVPISNHLYFYWYRQILGQKVEFLVSFYNNEISEKSEIFDDQFSVERPDGSNFTLKIRSTKLEDSAMYFCASSEARTQNTEAFFGQGTRLTVV.

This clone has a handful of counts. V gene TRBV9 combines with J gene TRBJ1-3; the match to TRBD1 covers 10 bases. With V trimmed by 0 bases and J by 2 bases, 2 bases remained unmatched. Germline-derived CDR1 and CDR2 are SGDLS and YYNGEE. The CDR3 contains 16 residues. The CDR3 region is CASSVGQGATGNTIYF. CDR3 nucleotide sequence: TGTGCCAGCAGCGTAGGACAGGGGGCTACTGGAAACACCATATATTTT.

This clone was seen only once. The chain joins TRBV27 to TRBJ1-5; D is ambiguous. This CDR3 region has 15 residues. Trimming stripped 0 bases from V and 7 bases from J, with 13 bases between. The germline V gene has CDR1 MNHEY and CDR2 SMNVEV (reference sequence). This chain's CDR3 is CASSLSTGPGQPQHF. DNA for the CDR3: TGTGCCAGCAGTTTATCGACCGGGCCGGGACAGCCCCAGCATTTT.

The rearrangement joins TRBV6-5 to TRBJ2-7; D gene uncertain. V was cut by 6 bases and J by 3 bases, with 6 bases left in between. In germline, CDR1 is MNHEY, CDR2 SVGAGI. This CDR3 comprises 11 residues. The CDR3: CASRFNYEQYF. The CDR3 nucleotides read TGTGCCAGCAGGTTCAACTACGAGCAGTACTTC.